This T cell receptor beta chain was obtained from a study of siplizumab effects on memory and regulatory T cells (dated by TCRdb to between 2018 and 2020). General notes on the study: The study examined how the anti-CD2 antibody siplizumab affects alloreactive T-cell subsets in allogeneic mixed lymphocyte reactions built from human PBMCs. Results and caveats for the whole study, not just this receptor: Because sequences at frequencies below about 10^-5 were poorly captured, only a minor fraction of alloreactive clones could be mapped back to unstimulated subsets. Of the alloreactive CD4+ clones that could be mapped, the Treg-derived share averaged about 67% with siplizumab compared with 25% to 30% in control reactions. Whether proliferating Tregs from siplizumab cultures actually had suppressive function was not functionally confirmed. The cumulative frequency of alloreactive sequences traceable to unstimulated CD4+ memory T cells was significantly reduced by siplizumab. Compared with memory T cells, unstimulated naive T cells appeared more diverse, and naive cells seemed to make a substantial contribution to the alloresponse. About 80-97% of proliferating CD4+ or CD8+ clones could not be given a naive or memory phenotype.

Library preparation used the immunoSEQ multiplex PCR assay. About 9.9 x 10^4 TCR templates per sample were assayed by the deep sequencing platform. Genomic DNA extracted from sorted T cells was used for TCRbeta CDR3 sequencing. The study's processing was this. Clonal analysis of TCRbeta CDR3 data was done in the R programming language. Alloreactive CD4+ and CD8+ clones were defined by comparing unstimulated samples with post-reaction CFSE-low samples. Regulatory or non-regulatory origin was assigned to alloreactive CD4+ clones by matching of sequences to sorted unstimulated Treg and non-Treg repertoires. Sourced from immuneACCESS, this table was stored by TCRdb with only in-frame sequences that have V and J called. A share of the clones is absent; for the studies checked, an unresolved V gene accounts for under half, and the remainder has no known explanation. The DNA gave D and trimming, while V, J and clone size come from that table. Within this sample are approximately 100,000 clones, with approximately 91% of them counted one time only. 12% of the sample is in the top ten clones.

Worth noting for this clone: The antigen this receptor binds is unknown. No base qualities exist here, and no much larger clone lies one base off it.

Trimming costs V 2 bases and J 2 bases, and their ends lie 16 bases apart. The CDR1 and CDR2 encoded by the germline V gene are KGHSH and LQKENI. The cysteine opens and the phenylalanine closes a CDR3 of 16 amino acids. Left in the record is the CDR3 DNA by itself, 48 bases read in frame from the first base. Sorted unstimulated T cells and proliferating T cells recovered from mixed lymphocyte reactions were subjected to TCRbeta CDR3 sequencing. Fresh whole blood from about ten HLA-typed healthy donors served as the source for isolating PBMCs. Unstimulated CD4+ non-regulatory T cells were FACS-sorted to map the origin of alloreactive clones.

The receptor was isolated from a human donor in good health. The chain links TRBV18 with TRBJ2-7; the D region may be TRBD1 or TRBD2, each matching 5 bases equally. Sample: non-Treg CD4+ T cells sorted from blood. The cell subset or site label here, explained by the study, means: FACS-sorted unstimulated CD4+ non-regulatory T cells. The CDR3 reads as follows: CASSPRRQGAAYEQYF. The nucleotide sequence is given as TGTGCCAGCTCACCAAGAAGGCAGGGAGCAGCCTACGAGCAGTACTTC.